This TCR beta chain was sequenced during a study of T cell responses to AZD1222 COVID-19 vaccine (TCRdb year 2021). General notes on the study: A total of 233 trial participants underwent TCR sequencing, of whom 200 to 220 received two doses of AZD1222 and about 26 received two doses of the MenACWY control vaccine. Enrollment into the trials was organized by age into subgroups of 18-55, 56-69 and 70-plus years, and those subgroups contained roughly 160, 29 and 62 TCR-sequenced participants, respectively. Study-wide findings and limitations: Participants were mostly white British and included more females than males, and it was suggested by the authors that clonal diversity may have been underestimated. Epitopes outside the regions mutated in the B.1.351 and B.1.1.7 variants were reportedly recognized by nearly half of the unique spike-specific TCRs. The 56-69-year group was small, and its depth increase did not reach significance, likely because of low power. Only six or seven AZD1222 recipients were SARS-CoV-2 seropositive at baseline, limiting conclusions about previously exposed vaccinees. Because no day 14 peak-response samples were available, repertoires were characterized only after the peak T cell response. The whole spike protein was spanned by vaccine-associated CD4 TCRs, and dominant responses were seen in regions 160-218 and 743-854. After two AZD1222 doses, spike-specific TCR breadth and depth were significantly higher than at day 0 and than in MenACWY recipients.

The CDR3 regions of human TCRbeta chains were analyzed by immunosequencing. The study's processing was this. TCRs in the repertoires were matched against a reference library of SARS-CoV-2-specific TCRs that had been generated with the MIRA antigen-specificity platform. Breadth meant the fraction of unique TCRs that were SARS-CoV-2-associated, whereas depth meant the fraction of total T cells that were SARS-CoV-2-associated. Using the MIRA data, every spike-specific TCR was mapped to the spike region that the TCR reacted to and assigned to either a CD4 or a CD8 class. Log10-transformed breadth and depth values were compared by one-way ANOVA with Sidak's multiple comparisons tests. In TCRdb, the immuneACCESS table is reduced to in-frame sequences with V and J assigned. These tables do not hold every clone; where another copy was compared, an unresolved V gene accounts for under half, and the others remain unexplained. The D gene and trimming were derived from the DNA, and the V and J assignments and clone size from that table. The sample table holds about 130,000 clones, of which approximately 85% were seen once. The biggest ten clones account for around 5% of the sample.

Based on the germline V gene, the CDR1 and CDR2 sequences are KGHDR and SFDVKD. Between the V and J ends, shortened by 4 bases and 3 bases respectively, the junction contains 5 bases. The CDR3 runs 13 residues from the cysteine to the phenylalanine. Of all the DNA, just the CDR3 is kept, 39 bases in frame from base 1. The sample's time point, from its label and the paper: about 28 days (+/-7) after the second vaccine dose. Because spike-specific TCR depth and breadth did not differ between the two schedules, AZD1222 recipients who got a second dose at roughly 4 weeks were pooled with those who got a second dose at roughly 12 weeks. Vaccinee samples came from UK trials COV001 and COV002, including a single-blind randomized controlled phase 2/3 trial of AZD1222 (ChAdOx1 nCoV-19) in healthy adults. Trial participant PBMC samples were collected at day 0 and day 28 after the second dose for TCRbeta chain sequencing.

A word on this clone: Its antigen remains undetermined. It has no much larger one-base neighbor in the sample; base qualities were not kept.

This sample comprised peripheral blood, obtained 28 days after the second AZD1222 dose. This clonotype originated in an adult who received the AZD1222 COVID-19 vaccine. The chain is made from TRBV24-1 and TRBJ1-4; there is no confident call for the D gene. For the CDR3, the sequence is CATSEGANEKLFF. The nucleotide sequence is TGTGCCACCAGTGAGGGAGCTAATGAAAAACTGTTTTTT.